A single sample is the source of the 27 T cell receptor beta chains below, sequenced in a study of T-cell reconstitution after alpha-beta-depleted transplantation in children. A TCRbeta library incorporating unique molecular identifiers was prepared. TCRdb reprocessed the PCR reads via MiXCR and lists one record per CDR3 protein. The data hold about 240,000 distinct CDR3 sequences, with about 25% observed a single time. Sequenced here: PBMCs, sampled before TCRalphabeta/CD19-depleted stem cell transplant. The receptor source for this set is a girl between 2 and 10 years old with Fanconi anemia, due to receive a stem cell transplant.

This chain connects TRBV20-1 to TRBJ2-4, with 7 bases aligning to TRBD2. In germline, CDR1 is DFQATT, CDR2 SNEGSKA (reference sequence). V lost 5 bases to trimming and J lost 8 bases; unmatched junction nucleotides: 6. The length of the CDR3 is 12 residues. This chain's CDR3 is CSAVLARDIQYF. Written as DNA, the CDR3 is TGCAGTGCTGTACTAGCGAGGGACATTCAGTACTTC.

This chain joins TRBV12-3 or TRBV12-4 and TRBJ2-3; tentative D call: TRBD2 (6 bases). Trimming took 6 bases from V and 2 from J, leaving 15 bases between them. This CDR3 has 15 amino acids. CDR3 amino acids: CASSNSGPYTDTQYF. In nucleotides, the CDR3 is TGTGCCAGCAGCAATAGCGGACCTTACACAGATACGCAGTATTTT.

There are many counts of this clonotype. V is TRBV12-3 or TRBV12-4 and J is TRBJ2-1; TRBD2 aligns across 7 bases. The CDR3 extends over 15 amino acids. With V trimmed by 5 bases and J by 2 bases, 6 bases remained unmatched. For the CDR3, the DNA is TGTGCCAGCAGTCCTAGCGGAATAACCTACAATGAGCAGTTCTTC. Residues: CASSPSGITYNEQFF.

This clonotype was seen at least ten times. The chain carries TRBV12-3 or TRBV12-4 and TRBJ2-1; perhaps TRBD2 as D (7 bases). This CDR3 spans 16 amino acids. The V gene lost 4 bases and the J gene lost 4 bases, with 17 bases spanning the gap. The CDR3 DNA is TGTGCCAGCAGTTGGGGGGGCCCAGTGGGGTACAATGAGCAGTTCTTC. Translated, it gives CASSWGGPVGYNEQFF.

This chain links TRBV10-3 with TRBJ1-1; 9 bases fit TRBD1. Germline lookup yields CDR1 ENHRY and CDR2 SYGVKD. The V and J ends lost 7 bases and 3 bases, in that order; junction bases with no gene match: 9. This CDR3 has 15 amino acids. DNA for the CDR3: TGTGCCATCAAAATTACAGGGGGCGAAGACACTGAAGCTTTCTTT. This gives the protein CAIKITGGEDTEAFF.

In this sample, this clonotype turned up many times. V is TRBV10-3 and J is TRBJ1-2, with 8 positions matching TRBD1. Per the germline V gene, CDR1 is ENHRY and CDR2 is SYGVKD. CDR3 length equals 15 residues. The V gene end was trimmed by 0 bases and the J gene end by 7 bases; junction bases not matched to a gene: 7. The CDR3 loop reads CAISESVFRGLGYTF. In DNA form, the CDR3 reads TGTGCCATCAGTGAGTCGGTCTTCAGGGGGCTTGGCTACACCTTC.

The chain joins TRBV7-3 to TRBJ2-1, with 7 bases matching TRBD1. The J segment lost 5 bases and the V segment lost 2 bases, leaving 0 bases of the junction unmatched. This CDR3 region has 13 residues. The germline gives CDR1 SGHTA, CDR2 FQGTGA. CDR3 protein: CASSLQGDNEQFF. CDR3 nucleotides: TGTGCCAGCAGCTTACAGGGGGACAATGAGCAGTTCTTC.

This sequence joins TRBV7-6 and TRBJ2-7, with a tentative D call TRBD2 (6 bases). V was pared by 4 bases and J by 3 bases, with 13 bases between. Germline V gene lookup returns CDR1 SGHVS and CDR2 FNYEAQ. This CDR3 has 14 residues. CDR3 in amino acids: CASSSGEAGYEQYF. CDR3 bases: TGTGCCAGCAGCTCGGGGGAGGCAGGCTACGAGCAGTACTTC.

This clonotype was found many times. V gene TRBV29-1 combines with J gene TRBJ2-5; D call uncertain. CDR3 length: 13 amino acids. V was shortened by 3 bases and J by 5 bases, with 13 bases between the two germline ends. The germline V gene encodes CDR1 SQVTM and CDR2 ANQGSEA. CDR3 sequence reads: CSVESYGSETQYF. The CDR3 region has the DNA TGCAGCGTTGAGAGCTACGGATCGGAGACCCAGTACTTC. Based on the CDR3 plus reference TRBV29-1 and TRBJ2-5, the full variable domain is SAVISQKPSRDICQRGTSLTIQCQVDSQVTMMFWYRQQPGQSLTLIATANQGSEATYESGFVIDKFPISRPNLTFSTLTVSNMSPEDSSIYLCSVESYGSETQYFGPGTRLLVL.

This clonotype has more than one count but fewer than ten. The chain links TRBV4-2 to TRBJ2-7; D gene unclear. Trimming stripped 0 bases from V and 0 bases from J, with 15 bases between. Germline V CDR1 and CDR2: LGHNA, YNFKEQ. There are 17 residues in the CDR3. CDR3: CASSQDESRLSSYEQYF. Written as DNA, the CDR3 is TGTGCCAGCAGCCAAGACGAATCCCGTTTAAGCTCCTACGAGCAGTACTTC.

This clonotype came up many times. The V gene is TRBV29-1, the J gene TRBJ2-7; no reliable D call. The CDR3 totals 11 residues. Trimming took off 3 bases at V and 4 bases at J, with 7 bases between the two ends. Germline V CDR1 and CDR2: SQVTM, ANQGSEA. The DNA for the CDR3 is TGCAGCGTTGATTGGGGTTACGAGCAGTACTTC. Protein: CSVDWGYEQYF.

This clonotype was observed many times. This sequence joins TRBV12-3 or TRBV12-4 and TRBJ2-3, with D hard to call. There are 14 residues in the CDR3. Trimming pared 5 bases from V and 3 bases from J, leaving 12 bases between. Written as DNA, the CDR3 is TGTGCCAGCAGTCAAAATCTACCTACAGATACGCAGTATTTT. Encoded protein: CASSQNLPTDTQYF.

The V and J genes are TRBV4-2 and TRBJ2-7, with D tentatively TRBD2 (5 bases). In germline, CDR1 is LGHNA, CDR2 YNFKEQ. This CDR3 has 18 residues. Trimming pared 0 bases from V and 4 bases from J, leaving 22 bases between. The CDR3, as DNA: TGTGCCAGCAGCCAAGATCTAGTCGGGTTCGCGGGCGCTTACGAGCAGTACTTC. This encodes CASSQDLVGFAGAYEQYF.

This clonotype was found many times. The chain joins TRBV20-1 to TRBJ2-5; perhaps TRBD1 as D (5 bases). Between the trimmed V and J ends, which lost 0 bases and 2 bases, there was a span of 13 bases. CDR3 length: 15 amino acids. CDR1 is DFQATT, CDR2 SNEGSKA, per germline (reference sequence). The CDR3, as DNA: TGCAGTGCTAGAGAAGGGCCAGGGCGACAAGAGACCCAGTACTTC. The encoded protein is CSAREGPGRQETQYF.

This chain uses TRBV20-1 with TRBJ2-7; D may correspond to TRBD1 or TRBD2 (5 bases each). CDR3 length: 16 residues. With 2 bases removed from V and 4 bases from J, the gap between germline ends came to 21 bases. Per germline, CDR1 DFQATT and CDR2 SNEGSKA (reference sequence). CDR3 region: CSARSHWGSVSYEQYF. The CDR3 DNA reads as TGCAGTGCTAGATCCCATTGGGGGAGTGTTTCGTACGAGCAGTACTTC.

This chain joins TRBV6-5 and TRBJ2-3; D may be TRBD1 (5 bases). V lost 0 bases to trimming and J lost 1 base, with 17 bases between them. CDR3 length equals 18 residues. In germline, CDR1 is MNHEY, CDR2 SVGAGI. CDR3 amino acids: CASSYSSSAGWGTDTQYF. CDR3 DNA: TGTGCCAGCAGTTACTCGAGCAGTGCAGGGTGGGGCACAGATACGCAGTATTTT.

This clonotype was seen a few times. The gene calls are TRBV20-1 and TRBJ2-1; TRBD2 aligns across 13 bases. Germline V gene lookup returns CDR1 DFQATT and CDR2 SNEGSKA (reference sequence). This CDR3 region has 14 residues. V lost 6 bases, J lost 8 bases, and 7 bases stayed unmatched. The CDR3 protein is CSASGLAGVHEQFF. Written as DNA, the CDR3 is TGCAGTGCCTCCGGACTAGCGGGAGTTCATGAGCAGTTCTTC.

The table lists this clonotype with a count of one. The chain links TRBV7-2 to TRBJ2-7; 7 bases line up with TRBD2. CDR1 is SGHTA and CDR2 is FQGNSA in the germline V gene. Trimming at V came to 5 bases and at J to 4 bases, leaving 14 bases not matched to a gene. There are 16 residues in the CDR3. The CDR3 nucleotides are TGTGCCAGCAGCCGATCCGGCGTACTAGCGTCATACGAGCAGTACTTC. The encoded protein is CASSRSGVLASYEQYF.

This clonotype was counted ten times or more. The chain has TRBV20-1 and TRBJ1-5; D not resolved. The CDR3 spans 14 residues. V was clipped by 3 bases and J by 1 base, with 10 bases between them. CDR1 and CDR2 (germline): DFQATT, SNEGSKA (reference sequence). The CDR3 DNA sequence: TGCAGTGCTAGTTCTGCGGCGAGCAATCAGCCCCAGCATTTT. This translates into CSASSAASNQPQHF.

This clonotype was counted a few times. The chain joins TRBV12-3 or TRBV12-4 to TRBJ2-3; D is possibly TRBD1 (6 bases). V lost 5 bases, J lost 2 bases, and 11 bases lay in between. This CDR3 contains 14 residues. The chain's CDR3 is CASSPGVATDTQYF. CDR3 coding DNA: TGTGCCAGCAGTCCAGGGGTCGCCACAGATACGCAGTATTTT.

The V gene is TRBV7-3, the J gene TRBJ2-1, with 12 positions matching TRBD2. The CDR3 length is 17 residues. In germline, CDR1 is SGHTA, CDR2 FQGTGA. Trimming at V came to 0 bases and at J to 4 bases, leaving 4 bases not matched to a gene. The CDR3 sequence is CASSLTVGLAGYNEQFF. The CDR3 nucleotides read TGTGCCAGCAGCTTAACCGTCGGACTAGCGGGGTACAATGAGCAGTTCTTC.

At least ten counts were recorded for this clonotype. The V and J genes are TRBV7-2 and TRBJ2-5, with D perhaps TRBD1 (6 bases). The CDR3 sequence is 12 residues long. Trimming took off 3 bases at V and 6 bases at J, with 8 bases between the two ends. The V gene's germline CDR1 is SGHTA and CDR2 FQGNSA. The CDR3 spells CASSFRGQTQYF. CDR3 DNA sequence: TGTGCCAGCAGCTTCAGGGGCCAGACCCAGTACTTC.

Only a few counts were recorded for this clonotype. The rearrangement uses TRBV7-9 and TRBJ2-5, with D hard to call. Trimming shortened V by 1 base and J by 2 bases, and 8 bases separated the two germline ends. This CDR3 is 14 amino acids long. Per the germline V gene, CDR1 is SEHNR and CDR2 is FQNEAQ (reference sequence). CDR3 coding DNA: TGTGCCAGCAGCTTAGAATTGGGACAAGAGACCCAGTACTTC. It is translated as CASSLELGQETQYF. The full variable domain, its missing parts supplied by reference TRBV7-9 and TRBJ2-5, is DTGVSQNPRHKITKRGQNVTFRCDPISEHNRLYWYRQTLGQGPEFLTYFQNEAQLEKSRLLSDRFSAERPKGSFSTLEIQRTEQGDSAMYLCASSLELGQETQYFGPGTRLLVL.

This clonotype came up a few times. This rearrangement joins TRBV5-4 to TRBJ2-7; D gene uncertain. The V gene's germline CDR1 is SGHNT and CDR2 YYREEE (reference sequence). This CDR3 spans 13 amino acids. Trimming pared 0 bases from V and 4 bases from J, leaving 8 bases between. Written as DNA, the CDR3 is TGTGCCAGCAGCTTGGACTTACTATACGAGCAGTACTTC. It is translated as CASSLDLLYEQYF.

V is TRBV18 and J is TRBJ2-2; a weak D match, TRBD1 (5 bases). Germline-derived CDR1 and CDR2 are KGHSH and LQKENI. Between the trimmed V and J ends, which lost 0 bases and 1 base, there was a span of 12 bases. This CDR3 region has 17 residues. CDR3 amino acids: CASSPPGRGLNTGELFF. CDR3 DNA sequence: TGTGCCAGCTCACCACCGGGTAGGGGCCTGAACACCGGGGAGCTGTTTTTT.

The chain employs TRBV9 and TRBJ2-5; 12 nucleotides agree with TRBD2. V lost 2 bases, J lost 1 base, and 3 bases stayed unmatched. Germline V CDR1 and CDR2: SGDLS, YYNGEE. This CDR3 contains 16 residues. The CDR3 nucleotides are TGTGCCAGCAGCGTTGGACTAGCGGGGACCCAAGAGACCCAGTACTTC. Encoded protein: CASSVGLAGTQETQYF.

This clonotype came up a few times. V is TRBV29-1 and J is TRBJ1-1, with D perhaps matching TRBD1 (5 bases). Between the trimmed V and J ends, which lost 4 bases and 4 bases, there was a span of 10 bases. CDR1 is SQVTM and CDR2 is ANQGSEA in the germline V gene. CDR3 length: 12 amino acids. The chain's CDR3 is CSVGGVGTEAFF. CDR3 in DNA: TGCAGCGTTGGGGGGGTTGGCACTGAAGCTTTCTTT.